Presented here are 8 T cell receptor beta chains from one specimen sequenced in a study of T cells in localized non-small cell lung cancer (TCRdb year 2020). Library generation was performed with the immunoSEQ multiplex PCR assay. What TCRdb holds here is the immuneACCESS table cut down to in-frame rearrangements. Part of the clones is not present; checked against another copy, under half of the missing clones reflect an unresolved V gene, and the others are unexplained. The sample records tens of thousands of clones, about nine tenths of which are singletons. The top ten clones comprise less than 6.5% of the sample. The sample here was peripheral blood mononuclear cells, taken before any cancer treatment. The receptors shown here come from a male donor aged 60 or older with stage II lung adenocarcinoma.

This chain uses TRBV5-1 with TRBJ1-2; D may be TRBD1 (6 bases). V lost 4 bases, J lost 4 bases, and 14 bases lay in between. The germline gives CDR1 SGHRS, CDR2 YFSETQ. The CDR3 is made up of 14 amino acids. CDR3 region: CASSPSQGRYGYTF. CDR3 DNA: TGCGCCAGCAGCCCCTCTCAGGGGCGCTATGGCTACACCTTC. Based on the CDR3 plus reference TRBV5-1 and TRBJ1-2, the full variable domain is KAGVTQTPRYLIKTRGQQVTLSCSPISGHRSVSWYQQTPGQGLQFLFEYFSETQRNKGNFPGRFSGRQFSNSRSEMNVSTLELGDSALYLCASSPSQGRYGYTFGSGTRLTVV.

V usage is TRBV7-2 and J usage is TRBJ1-1, with D perhaps matching TRBD1 (5 bases). The germline V and J ends were trimmed by 3 bases and 1 base, with 9 bases remaining between them. From germline, CDR1 is SGHTA and CDR2 FQGNSA. This CDR3 comprises 14 residues. CDR3 region: CASSLGRWNTEAFF. CDR3 sequence (DNA): TGTGCCAGCAGCTTGGGACGGTGGAACACTGAAGCTTTCTTT.

V gene TRBV5-1 combines with J gene TRBJ1-4, with unresolved D. This CDR3 is built from 14 residues. Germline lookup yields CDR1 SGHRS and CDR2 YFSETQ. V lost 0 bases to trimming and J lost 3 bases, with 6 bases between them. The CDR3 spells CASSLVPANEKLFF. The CDR3 DNA follows: TGCGCCAGCAGCTTGGTACCAGCTAATGAAAAACTGTTTTTT.

The rearrangement joins TRBV5-4 to TRBJ2-2; TRBD1 is a possible D gene (5 bases). Germline values: CDR1 SGHNT, CDR2 YYREEE (reference sequence). The V gene lost 4 bases and the J gene lost 7 bases, with 11 bases spanning the gap. The CDR3 runs to 13 residues. CDR3 loop: CASSVDSDGELFF. CDR3 in DNA: TGTGCCAGCAGCGTAGACAGTGACGGGGAGCTGTTTTTT.

The chain joins TRBV9 to TRBJ2-1, with 10 bases that match TRBD1. Looked up from germline, CDR1 is SGDLS and CDR2 is YYNGEE. J gave up 10 bases and V 6 bases, and 16 bases lay outside the gene matches. The CDR3 covers 16 residues. The CDR3 is CASNPSGQGGSREQFF. DNA for the CDR3: TGTGCCAGCAATCCCTCTGGACAGGGGGGATCGAGGGAGCAGTTCTTC.

This clone was recorded only once. The V and J genes are TRBV9 and TRBJ2-5; D unclear. This CDR3 contains 16 residues. Germline V CDR1 and CDR2: SGDLS, YYNGEE. V was shortened by 4 bases and J by 2 bases, with 18 bases between the two germline ends. The CDR3: CASSSGPYLGQETQYF. The CDR3 DNA is TGTGCCAGCAGCTCCGGACCTTACCTAGGGCAAGAGACCCAGTACTTC.

The CDR3 DNA is TGTGCCAGTAGTATAGCAGGGTTTAGCGGCGAGCAGTACTTC. This sequence encodes CASSIAGFSGEQYF. The V call is TRBV19, the J call TRBJ2-7; the D gene is possibly TRBD2 (6 bases). CDR1 LNHDA and CDR2 SQIVND come from the germline V gene (reference sequence). Deletions cut 1 base from V and 6 bases from J, with 13 bases between. This CDR3 spans 14 amino acids.

The chain employs TRBV2 and TRBJ2-7; D is uncertain. CDR3 size: 13 residues. V dropped 4 bases and J dropped 1 base, with 8 bases sitting between them. Germline assignment: CDR1 SNHLY and CDR2 FYNNEI. CDR3 coding DNA: TGTGCCAGCAGTGTCCTATTATCCTACGAGCAGTACTTC. Translated, it gives CASSVLLSYEQYF.